These 12 T cell receptor beta chains came from one sample sequenced in a study of identical twins. TCRdb re-derived calls from the 5' RACE reads in MiXCR, one entry per CDR3 protein. The table shows about 530,000 distinct CDR3 sequences, with around 15% occurring only once. Separately, the same data were catalogued under a study of yellow fever vaccine responses in identical twins.

Sequencing input: CD4+ T cells sorted from blood. Receptors originate from a young woman in good health.

This clonotype was observed a few times. The gene calls are TRBV5-1 and TRBJ2-3; 7 nucleotides match TRBD2. The V gene's germline CDR1 is SGHRS and CDR2 YFSETQ. J lost 3 bases, V lost 2 bases, and 18 bases had no gene match. The CDR3 is 19 residues long. The CDR3: CASSFAPSSGGSATDTQYF. CDR3 DNA sequence: TGCGCCAGCAGCTTTGCTCCCTCCTCCGGCGGGAGTGCGACAGATACGCAGTATTTT.

This clonotype was seen only a few times. The J gene is TRBJ1-1, the V gene TRBV6-1; no firm D call. V gave up 3 bases and J gave up 9 bases, with 14 bases separating them. The germline gives CDR1 MNHNS, CDR2 SASEGT. CDR3 length: 13 residues. For the CDR3, the DNA is TGTGCCAGCAGTGATATAAGTGGGAAACAAGCTTTCTTT. This translates into CASSDISGKQAFF.

This chain uses TRBV3-1 with TRBJ2-3, with D tentatively TRBD1 or TRBD2 (5 bases each). Germline V CDR1 and CDR2: LGHDT, YNNKEL (reference sequence). V lost 8 bases, J lost 0 bases, and 9 bases lay in between. This CDR3 comprises 13 residues. For the CDR3, the DNA is TGTGCCAGCGGGGGAGTCAGCACAGATACGCAGTATTTT. Its translation is CASGGVSTDTQYF.

This clonotype showed up just a few times. The chain joins TRBV12-3 or TRBV12-4 to TRBJ1-6, with D perhaps matching TRBD1 (6 bases). V lost 5 bases, J lost 9 bases, and 14 bases lay in between. This CDR3 spans 14 amino acids. The CDR3 spells CASSTDRNLSPLHF. The CDR3 DNA reads as TGTGCCAGCAGTACGGACAGAAATCTTTCACCCCTCCACTTT.

The chain combines TRBV28 with TRBJ1-6, with D possibly matching TRBD1 (5 bases). In germline, CDR1 is MDHEN, CDR2 SYDVKM. This CDR3 is 14 amino acids long. V lost 7 bases to trimming and J lost 4 bases, with 11 bases between them. Here the CDR3 reads CASTTAKYNSPLHF. In nucleotides, the CDR3 is TGTGCCAGCACGACAGCGAAATATAATTCACCCCTCCACTTT. Variable domain in full (rest from reference TRBV28 and TRBJ1-6): DVKVTQSSRYLVKRTGEKVFLECVQDMDHENMFWYRQDPGLGLRLIYFSYDVKMKEKGDIPEGYSVSREKKERFSLILESASTNQTSMYLCASTTAKYNSPLHFGNGTRLTVT.

This clonotype showed up just a few times. The chain has TRBV4-1 and TRBJ2-3, with 9 bases that match TRBD2. Germline V lookup: CDR1 MGHRA, CDR2 YSYEKL. V lost 1 base, J lost 4 bases, and 15 bases stayed unmatched. There are 19 residues in the CDR3. The CDR3 spells CASSQVGGVPRGGADTQYF. As DNA, the CDR3 is TGCGCCAGCAGCCAAGTAGGCGGGGTACCTCGCGGGGGGGCAGATACGCAGTATTTT.

This clonotype has more than one count but fewer than ten. The chain is built from TRBV3-1 and TRBJ2-2; 12 positions match TRBD2. CDR3 size: 17 residues. The germline V gene has CDR1 LGHDT and CDR2 YNNKEL (reference sequence). V dropped 4 bases and J dropped 5; count of bases not matched to a gene: 8. CDR3 in amino acids: CASSPRTSGVGTGELFF. The CDR3 bases are TGTGCCAGCAGCCCGAGGACTAGCGGGGTCGGGACCGGGGAGCTGTTTTTT.

There are a few counts of this clonotype. The chain recombines TRBV10-3 with TRBJ2-5; D may be TRBD2 (6 bases). V lost 0 bases and J 4 bases, leaving 9 bases between the germline ends. CDR1 ENHRY and CDR2 SYGVKD come from the germline V gene. The CDR3 consists of 14 residues. CDR3 residues: CAISESTSRETQYF. The CDR3 nucleotides read TGTGCCATCAGTGAGTCCACTAGCCGAGAGACCCAGTACTTC.

The CDR3 DNA sequence: TGTGCCAGCAGTGAGCCGCGATCCGGGACAGGCTACGAGCAGTACGTC. Amino acids: CASSEPRSGTGYEQYV. The V gene is TRBV25-1, the J gene TRBJ2-7; 8 positions agree with TRBD1. CDR3 length: 16 residues. Per germline, CDR1 MGHDK and CDR2 SYGVNS. V gave up 3 bases and J gave up 3 bases; unmatched junction bases: 10.

In this sample, this clonotype turned up a few times. The chain uses TRBV12-3 or TRBV12-4 and TRBJ2-4; perhaps TRBD2 as D (6 bases). The ends were cut back, 2 bases at V and 0 bases at J, with 11 bases in the middle. The CDR3 runs to 16 residues. CDR3 nucleotides: TGTGCCAGCAGTTTAACGGTGGGACTAGCCAAAAACATTCAGTACTTC. Amino acids: CASSLTVGLAKNIQYF.

The J gene is TRBJ2-7, the V gene TRBV12-3 or TRBV12-4; 10 positions match TRBD2. The CDR3 runs 15 residues. The V segment lost 6 bases and the J segment 1 base; nucleotides outside the gene matches: 6. The CDR3 reads CASSQNSGGSYEQYV. The CDR3 DNA is TGTGCCAGCAGCCAGAATAGCGGGGGGTCCTACGAGCAGTACGTC.

V usage is TRBV6-2 or TRBV6-3 and J usage is TRBJ2-3; TRBD1 aligns across 7 bases. Germline V CDR1 and CDR2: MNHEY, SVGEGT. CDR3 length equals 14 residues. V was pared by 4 bases and J by 2 bases, with 3 bases of the junction left unmatched. As DNA, the CDR3 is TGTGCCAGCAGTTGGGACAGCCTCACAGATACGCAGTATTTT. Its protein is CASSWDSLTDTQYF.